The sequence of this T cell receptor beta chain was determined in a study of T cell repertoires in cytomegalovirus infection. The ends were cut back, 4 bases at V and 4 bases at J, with 8 bases in the middle. This CDR3 has 13 residues. Germline CDR1 SGHTA, CDR2 FQGNSA. TCRdb passed the reads through MiXCR, listing each CDR3 protein once. Of around 530,000 distinct CDR3 sequences listed, approximately 26% are singletons. This chain joins TRBV7-2 and TRBJ1-5; possibly TRBD1 for D (5 bases). The sequenced sample consisted of PBMCs. The clonotype was recovered from a human donor in good health (CMV status not recorded). Some clones in this sample may be carry-over from other donors' samples. CDR3 residues: CASSSRQNQPQHF. CDR3 bases: TGTGCCAGCAGCTCCCGACAGAATCAGCCCCAGCATTTT.